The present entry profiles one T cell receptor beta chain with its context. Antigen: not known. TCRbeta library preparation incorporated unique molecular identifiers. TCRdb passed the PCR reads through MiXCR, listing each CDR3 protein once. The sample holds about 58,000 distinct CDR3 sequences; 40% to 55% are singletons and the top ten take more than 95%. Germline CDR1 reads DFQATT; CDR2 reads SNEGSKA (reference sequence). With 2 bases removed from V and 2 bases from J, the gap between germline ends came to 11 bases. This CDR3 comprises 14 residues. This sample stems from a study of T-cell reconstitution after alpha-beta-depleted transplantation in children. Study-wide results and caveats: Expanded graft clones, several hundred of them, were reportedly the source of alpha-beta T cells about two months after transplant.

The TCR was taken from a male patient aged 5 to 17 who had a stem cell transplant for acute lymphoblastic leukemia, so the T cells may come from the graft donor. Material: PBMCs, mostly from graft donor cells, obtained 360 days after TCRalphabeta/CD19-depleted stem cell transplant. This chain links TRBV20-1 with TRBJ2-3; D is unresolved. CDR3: CSARPDGPTDTQYF. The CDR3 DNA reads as TGCAGTGCTAGACCTGACGGACCCACAGATACGCAGTATTTT.